This TCR beta chain appears in the sequencing data of a study of OX40 agonist ivuxolimab in advanced cancers. Sequencing was performed with immunoSEQ multiplex PCR; in TCRdb, only in-frame clones are kept and a portion is missing. The sample includes roughly 58,000 clones, 65% to 80% of them seen just once. V lost 1 base, J lost 5 bases, and 2 bases lay in between. This CDR3 spans 12 amino acids. From germline, CDR1 is SGHTA and CDR2 FQGNSA. The sample here was CD4+ or CD8+ T cells sorted from blood, taken in a trial of the OX40 agonist ivuxolimab. This chain uses TRBV7-2 with TRBJ2-2; D call uncertain. This TCR was recovered from an adult with an advanced solid tumor such as melanoma, head and neck, liver or kidney cancer. CDR3 residues: CASSLGTGELFF. In DNA, the CDR3 is TGTGCCAGCAGCTTAGGGACCGGGGAGCTGTTTTTT. Based on the CDR3 plus reference TRBV7-2 and TRBJ2-2, the full variable domain is GAGVSQSPSNKVTEKGKDVELRCDPISGHTALYWYRQSLGQGLEFLIYFQGNSAPDKSGLPSDRFSAERTGGSVSTLTIQRTQQEDSAVYLCASSLGTGELFFGEGSRLTVL.